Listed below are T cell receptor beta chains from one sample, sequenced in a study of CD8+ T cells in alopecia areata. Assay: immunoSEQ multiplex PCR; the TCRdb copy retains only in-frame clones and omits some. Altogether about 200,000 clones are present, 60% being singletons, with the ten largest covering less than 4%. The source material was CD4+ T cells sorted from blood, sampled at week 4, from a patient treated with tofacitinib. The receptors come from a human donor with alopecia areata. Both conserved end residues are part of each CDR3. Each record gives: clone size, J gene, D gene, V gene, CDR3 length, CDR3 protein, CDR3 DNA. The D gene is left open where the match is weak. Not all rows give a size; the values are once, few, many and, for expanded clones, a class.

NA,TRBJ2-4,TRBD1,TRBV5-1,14,CASSSGTEGNIQYF,TGCGCCAGCAGCTCGGGGACAGAAGGAAACATTCAGTACTTC
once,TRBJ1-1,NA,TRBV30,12,CAWGQPNTEAFF,TGTGCCTGGGGACAGCCGAACACTGAAGCTTTCTTT
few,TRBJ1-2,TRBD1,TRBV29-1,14,CSVEAGQGVGGYTF,TGCAGCGTTGAGGCCGGACAGGGGGTCGGCGGCTACACCTTC
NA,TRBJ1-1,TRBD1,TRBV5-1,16,CASSLGQGVLNTEAFF,TGCGCCAGCAGCTTGGGACAGGGGGTCCTGAACACTGAAGCTTTCTTT
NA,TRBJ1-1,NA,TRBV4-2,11,CASSVGPGRFF,TGTGCCAGCAGCGTCGGGCCAGGGAGATTCTTT
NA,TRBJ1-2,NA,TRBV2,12,CASSRGGYGYTF,TGTGCCAGCTCCCGGGGCGGCTATGGCTACACCTTC
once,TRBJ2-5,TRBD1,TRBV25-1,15,CASSDPGTGQETQYF,TGTGCCAGCAGTGATCCCGGGACAGGGCAAGAGACCCAGTACTTC
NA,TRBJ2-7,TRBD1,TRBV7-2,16,CASSQASGQASYEQYF,TGTGCCAGCAGTCAAGCTTCGGGACAGGCCTCCTACGAGCAGTACTTC
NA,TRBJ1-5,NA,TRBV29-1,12,CNVRYSNQPQHF,TGCAACGTTAGGTATAGCAATCAGCCCCAGCATTTT
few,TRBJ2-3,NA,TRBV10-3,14,CAISESIREDTQYF,TGTGCCATCAGTGAGTCGATAAGGGAAGATACGCAGTATTTT
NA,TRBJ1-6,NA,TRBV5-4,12,CASSFGSSPLHF,TGTGCCAGCAGCTTTGGGAGTTCACCCCTCCACTTT
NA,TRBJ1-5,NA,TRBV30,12,CAWSLGIQPQHF,TGTGCCTGGAGTTTAGGGATTCAGCCCCAGCATTTT
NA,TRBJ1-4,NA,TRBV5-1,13,CATARGSNEKLFF,TGCGCCACCGCTAGGGGAAGTAATGAAAAACTGTTTTTT
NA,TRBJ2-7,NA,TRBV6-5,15,CASSYSWQGISEQYF,TGTGCCAGCAGTTACTCCTGGCAGGGGATCTCCGAGCAGTACTTC
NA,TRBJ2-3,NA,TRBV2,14,CASMGSLSTDTQYF,TGTGCCAGCATGGGTAGCCTTAGCACAGATACGCAGTATTTT
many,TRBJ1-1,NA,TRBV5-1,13,CASSLAEGAEAFF,TGCGCCAGCAGCTTGGCCGAGGGGGCTGAAGCTTTCTTT
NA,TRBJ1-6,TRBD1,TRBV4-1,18,CASSQVGPPTGDSSPLHF,TGCGCCAGCAGCCAAGTTGGACCCCCGACAGGGGATAGTTCACCCCTCCACTTT
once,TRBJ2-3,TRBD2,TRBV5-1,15,CASREGVGTTDTQYF,TGCGCCAGTCGGGAGGGCGTCGGGACGACAGATACGCAGTATTTT
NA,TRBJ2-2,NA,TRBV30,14,CAWRSGRNTGELFF,TGTGCCTGGAGAAGCGGACGGAACACCGGGGAGCTGTTTTTT
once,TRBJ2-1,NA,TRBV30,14,CACLRSGSYNEQFF,TGTGCCTGTCTCCGGTCCGGATCCTACAATGAGCAGTTCTTC
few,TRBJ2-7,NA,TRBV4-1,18,CASSPIRGSQRELYEQYF,TGCGCCAGCAGCCCGATAAGAGGGTCCCAGCGAGAGCTCTACGAGCAGTACTTC
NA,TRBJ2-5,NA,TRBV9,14,CASTLRGGEETQYF,TGTGCCAGCACCCTAAGGGGCGGGGAAGAGACCCAGTACTTC
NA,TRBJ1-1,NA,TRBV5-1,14,CASSLLGGNTEAFF,TGCGCCAGCAGCTTGTTAGGGGGGAACACTGAAGCTTTCTTT
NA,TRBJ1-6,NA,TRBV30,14,CAWSTDSYNSPLHF,TGTGCCTGGAGCACAGACAGTTATAATTCACCCCTCCACTTT
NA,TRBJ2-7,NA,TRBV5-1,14,CASSWSPSSDEQYF,TGCGCCAGCAGCTGGAGCCCGAGTAGCGACGAGCAGTACTTC
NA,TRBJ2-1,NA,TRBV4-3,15,CASSQEHGTPNEQFF,TGCGCCAGCAGCCAAGAACACGGGACACCCAATGAGCAGTTCTTC
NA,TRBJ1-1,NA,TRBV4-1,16,CASSQWYQASGTEAFF,TGCGCCAGCAGCCAGTGGTACCAGGCCTCTGGGACTGAAGCTTTCTTT
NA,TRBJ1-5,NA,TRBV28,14,CASSLTGREQPQHF,TGTGCCAGCAGTTTAACGGGGAGGGAGCAGCCCCAGCATTTT
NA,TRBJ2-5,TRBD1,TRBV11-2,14,CASSIDRAVETQYF,TGTGCCAGCAGTATCGACAGGGCGGTGGAGACCCAGTACTTC
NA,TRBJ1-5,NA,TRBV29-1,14,CSVVEGGGNQPQHF,TGCAGCGTTGTCGAAGGGGGAGGCAATCAGCCCCAGCATTTT
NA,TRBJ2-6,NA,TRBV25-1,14,CASSETGRANVLTF,TGTGCCAGCAGTGAAACGGGGAGAGCCAACGTCCTGACTTTC
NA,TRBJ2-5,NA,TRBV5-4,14,CASSGTGAQETQYF,TGTGCCAGCAGCGGAACGGGGGCCCAAGAGACCCAGTACTTC
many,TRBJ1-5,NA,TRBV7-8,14,CASSSREGNQPQHF,TGTGCCAGCAGTTCCAGGGAGGGCAATCAGCCCCAGCATTTT
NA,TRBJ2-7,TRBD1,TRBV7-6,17,CASSFSPGQGLTYEQYF,TGTGCCAGCAGCTTTAGCCCGGGACAGGGGCTCACCTACGAGCAGTACTTC
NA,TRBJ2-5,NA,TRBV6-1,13,CASRWGDWETQYF,TGTGCCAGCAGATGGGGAGATTGGGAGACCCAGTACTTC
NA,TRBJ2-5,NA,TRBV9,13,CASSVSGRETQYF,TGTGCCAGCAGCGTTTCCGGGAGAGAGACCCAGTACTTC
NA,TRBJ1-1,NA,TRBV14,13,CASSPTDGTEAFF,TGTGCCAGCAGCCCAACAGATGGCACTGAAGCTTTCTTT
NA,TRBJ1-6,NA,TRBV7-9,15,CASSLLGGLPSPLHF,TGTGCCAGCAGCTTACTAGGGGGGCTACCTTCACCCCTCCACTTT
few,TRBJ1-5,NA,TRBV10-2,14,CASSRGAGNQPQHF,TGCGCCAGCAGCCGGGGGGCTGGCAATCAGCCCCAGCATTTT
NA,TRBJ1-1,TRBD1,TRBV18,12,CASQDRETEAFF,TGTGCCAGCCAAGACAGGGAGACTGAAGCTTTCTTT
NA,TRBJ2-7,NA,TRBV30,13,CAWSPGQFYEQYF,TGTGCCTGGAGTCCGGGCCAATTCTACGAGCAGTACTTC